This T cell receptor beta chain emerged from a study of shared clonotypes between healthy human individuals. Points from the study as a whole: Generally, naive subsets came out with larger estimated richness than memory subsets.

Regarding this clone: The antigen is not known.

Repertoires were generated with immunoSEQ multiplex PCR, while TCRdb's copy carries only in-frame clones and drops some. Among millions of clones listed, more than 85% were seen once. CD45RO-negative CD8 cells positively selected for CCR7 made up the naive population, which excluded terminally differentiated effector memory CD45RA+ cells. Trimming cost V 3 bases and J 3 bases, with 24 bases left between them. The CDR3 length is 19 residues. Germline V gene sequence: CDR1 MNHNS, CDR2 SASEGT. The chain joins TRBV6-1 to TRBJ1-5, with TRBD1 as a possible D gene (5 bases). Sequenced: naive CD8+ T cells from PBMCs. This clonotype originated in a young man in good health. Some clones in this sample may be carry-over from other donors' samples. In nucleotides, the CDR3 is TGTGCCAGCAGTGACCCGGGATGGGCAGGGAATGCCCACAATCAGCCCCAGCATTTT. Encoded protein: CASSDPGWAGNAHNQPQHF.